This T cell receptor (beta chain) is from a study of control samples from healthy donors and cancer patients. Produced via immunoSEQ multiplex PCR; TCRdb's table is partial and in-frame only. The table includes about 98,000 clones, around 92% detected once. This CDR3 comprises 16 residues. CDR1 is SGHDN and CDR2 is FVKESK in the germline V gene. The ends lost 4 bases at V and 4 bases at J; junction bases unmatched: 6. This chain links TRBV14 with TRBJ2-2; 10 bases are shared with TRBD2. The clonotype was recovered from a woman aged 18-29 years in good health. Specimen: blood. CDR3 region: CASSPRLAGGTGELFF. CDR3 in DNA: TGTGCCAGCAGCCCCCGTTTAGCGGGGGGCACCGGGGAGCTGTTTTTT.